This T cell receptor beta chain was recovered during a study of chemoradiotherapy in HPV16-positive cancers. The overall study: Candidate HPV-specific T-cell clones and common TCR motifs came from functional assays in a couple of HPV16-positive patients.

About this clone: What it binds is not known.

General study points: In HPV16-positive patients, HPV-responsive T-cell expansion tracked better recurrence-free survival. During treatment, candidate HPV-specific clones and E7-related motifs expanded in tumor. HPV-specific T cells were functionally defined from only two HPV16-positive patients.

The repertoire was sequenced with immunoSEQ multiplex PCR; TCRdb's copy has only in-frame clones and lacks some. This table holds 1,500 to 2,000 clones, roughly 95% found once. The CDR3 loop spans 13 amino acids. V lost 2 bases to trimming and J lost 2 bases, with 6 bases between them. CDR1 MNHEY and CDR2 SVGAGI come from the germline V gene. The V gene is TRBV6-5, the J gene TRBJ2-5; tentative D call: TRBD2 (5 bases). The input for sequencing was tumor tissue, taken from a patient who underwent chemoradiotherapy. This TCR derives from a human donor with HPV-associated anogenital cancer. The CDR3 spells CASSYGLQETQYF. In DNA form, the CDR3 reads TGTGCCAGCAGTTACGGACTTCAAGAGACCCAGTACTTC.